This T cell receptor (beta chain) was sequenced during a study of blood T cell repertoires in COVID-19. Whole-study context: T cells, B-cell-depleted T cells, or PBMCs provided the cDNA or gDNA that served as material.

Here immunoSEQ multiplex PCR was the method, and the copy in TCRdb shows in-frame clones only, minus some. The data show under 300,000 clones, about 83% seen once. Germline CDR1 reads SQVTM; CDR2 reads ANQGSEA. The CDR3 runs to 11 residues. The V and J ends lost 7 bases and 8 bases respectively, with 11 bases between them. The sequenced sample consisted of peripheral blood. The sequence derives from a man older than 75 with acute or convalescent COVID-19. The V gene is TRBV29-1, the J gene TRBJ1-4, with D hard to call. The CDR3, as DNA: TGCAGCGCCCGGGATGCGGAAAAACTGTTTTTT. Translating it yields CSARDAEKLFF.